Described below is a single T cell receptor (beta chain) sequence and its context. Treatment denoted: oral pan-JAK inhibitor, 5-10 mg twice daily. Patients with alopecia areata provided lesional scalp punch biopsies as well as peripheral blood. Sequencing used cDNA as its template, made by extracting RNA and reverse transcribing it. The repertoire was sequenced with immunoSEQ multiplex PCR; TCRdb's copy has only in-frame clones and lacks some. The sample shows 85,000 to 95,000 clones, around 70% of them seen only once. This entry is derived from a study of CD8+ T cells in alopecia areata. The trim removed 7 bases at V and 6 bases at J, leaving 8 bases unmatched. The V gene's germline CDR1 is MNHNY and CDR2 SVGAGI (reference sequence). This CDR3 has 14 amino acids.

The starting material was CD8+ T cells sorted from blood, obtained at approximately week 45, from a patient treated with tofacitinib. The TCR sequence derives from a human donor with alopecia areata. The chain couples TRBV6-6 to TRBJ1-2, with 10 bases matching TRBD1. In DNA form, the CDR3 reads TGTGCCAGCATCGACAGGGGGCGAGGAGATGGCTACACCTTC. Translated, it gives CASIDRGRGDGYTF.